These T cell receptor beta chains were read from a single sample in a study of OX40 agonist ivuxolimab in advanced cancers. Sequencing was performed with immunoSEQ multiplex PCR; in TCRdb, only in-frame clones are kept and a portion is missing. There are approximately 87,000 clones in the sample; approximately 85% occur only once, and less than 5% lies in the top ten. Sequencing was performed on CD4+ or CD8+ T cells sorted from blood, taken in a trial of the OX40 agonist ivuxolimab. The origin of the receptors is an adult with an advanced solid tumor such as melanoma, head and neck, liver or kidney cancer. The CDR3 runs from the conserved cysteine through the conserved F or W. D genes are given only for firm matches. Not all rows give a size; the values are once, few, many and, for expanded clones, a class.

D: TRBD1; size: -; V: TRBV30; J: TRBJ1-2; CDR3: CAWTPNRGAYYGYTF; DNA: TGTGCCTGGACTCCGAACAGGGGCGCCTACTATGGCTACACCTTC
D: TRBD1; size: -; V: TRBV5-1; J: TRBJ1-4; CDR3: CASSEGQWGDEKLFF; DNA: TGCGCCAGCAGCGAGGGACAGTGGGGAGATGAAAAACTGTTTTTT
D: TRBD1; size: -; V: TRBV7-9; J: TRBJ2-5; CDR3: CASSRTRDRGHETQYF; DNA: TGTGCCAGCAGCAGAACCCGGGACAGGGGGCATGAGACCCAGTACTTC
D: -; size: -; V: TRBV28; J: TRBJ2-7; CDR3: CASSGQPYEQYF; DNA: TGTGCCAGCAGTGGACAGCCTTACGAGCAGTACTTC
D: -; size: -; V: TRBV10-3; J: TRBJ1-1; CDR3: CASRPGADLQAFF; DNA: TGTGCCAGCAGACCCGGGGCCGACCTCCAAGCTTTCTTT
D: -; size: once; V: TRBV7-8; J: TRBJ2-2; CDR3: CASSLALQGNTGELFF; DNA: TGTGCCAGCAGCTTAGCGCTTCAGGGAAACACCGGGGAGCTGTTTTTT
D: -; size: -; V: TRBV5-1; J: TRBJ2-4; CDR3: CASSLEGDIIQYF; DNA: TGCGCCAGCAGCTTGGAGGGGGACATCATTCAGTACTTC
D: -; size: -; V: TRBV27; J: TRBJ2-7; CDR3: CASSPSSVESYEQYF; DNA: TGTGCCAGCAGTCCCTCGAGCGTAGAGTCCTACGAGCAGTACTTC
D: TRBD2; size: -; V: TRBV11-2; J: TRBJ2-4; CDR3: CASSLAGGGIGHIQYF; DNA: TGTGCCAGCAGCTTAGCTGGGGGAGGGATAGGTCACATTCAGTACTTC
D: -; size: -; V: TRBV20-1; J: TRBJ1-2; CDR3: CILTGSYGYTF; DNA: TGCATTTTGACAGGCAGCTATGGCTACACCTTC
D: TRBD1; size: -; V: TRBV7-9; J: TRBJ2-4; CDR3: CASSPGQGMDKNIQYF; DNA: TGTGCCAGCAGCCCTGGACAGGGTATGGACAAAAACATTCAGTACTTC
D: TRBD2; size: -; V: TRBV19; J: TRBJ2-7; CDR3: CASSRLAGFYEQYF; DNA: TGTGCCAGTAGTAGGTTAGCGGGATTCTACGAGCAGTACTTC
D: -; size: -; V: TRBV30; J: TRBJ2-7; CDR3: CAWSAQGYEQYF; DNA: TGTGCCTGGAGCGCACAGGGTTACGAGCAGTACTTC
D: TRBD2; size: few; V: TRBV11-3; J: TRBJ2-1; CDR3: CASSRTPTGTGTSANNEQFF; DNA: TGTGCCAGCAGCCGGACCCCGACGGGAACCGGGACTAGCGCAAACAATGAGCAGTTCTTC
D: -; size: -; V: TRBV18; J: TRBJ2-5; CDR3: CASSTRNQETQYF; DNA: TGTGCCAGCTCAACCAGAAACCAAGAGACCCAGTACTTC
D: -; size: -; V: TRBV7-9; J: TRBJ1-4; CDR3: CASSPEEGGLAGLFF; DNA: TGTGCCAGCAGCCCAGAAGAGGGGGGCCTCGCAGGACTGTTTTTT
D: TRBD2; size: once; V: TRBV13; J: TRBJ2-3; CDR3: CASSSRRAGVPDTQYF; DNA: TGTGCCAGCAGCTCGCGGCGAGCGGGAGTTCCCGATACGCAGTATTTT
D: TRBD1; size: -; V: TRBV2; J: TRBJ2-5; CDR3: CASSGDRGGWETQYF; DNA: TGTGCCAGCAGCGGGGACAGGGGAGGTTGGGAGACCCAGTACTTC
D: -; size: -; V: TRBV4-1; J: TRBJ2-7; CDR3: CASSQETSSSSPYEQYF; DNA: TGCGCCAGCAGCCAAGAGACCTCGTCATCCTCCCCCTACGAGCAGTACTTC
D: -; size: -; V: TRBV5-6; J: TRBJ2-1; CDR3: CASSPIPAYNEQFF; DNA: TGTGCCAGCAGCCCTATCCCAGCGTACAATGAGCAGTTCTTC
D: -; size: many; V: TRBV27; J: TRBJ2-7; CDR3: CASSLSRVWAYEQYF; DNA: TGTGCCAGCAGTTTATCGAGGGTATGGGCCTACGAGCAGTACTTC
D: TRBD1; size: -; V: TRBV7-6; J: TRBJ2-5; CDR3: CASSLTGVQETQYF; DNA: TGTGCCAGCAGCCTTACAGGGGTACAAGAGACCCAGTACTTC
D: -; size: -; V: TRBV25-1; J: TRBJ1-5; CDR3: CASFPGEDNQPQHF; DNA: TGTGCCAGCTTCCCCGGAGAAGACAATCAGCCCCAGCATTTT
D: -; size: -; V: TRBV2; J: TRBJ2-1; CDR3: CASSDGGSPTNEQFF; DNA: TGTGCCAGCAGTGATGGGGGGTCACCCACAAATGAGCAGTTCTTC
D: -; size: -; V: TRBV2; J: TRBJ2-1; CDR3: CASSEGLSSYNEQFF; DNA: TGTGCCAGCAGTGAGGGCCTTAGCTCCTACAATGAGCAGTTCTTC
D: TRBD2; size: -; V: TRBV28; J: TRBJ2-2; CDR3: CASSLSGGRGRGELFF; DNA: TGTGCCAGCAGTTTAAGTGGCGGGAGAGGGCGCGGGGAGCTGTTTTTT
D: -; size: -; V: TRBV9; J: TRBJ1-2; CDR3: CASSAGQPTYGYTF; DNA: TGTGCCAGCAGTGCAGGACAGCCGACCTATGGCTACACCTTC
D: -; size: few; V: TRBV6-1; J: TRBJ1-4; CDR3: CASSESFQSNEKLFF; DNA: TGTGCCAGCAGTGAATCTTTCCAGAGTAATGAAAAACTGTTTTTT
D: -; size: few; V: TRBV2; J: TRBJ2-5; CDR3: CASAREGRETQYF; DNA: TGTGCCAGCGCCCGCGAGGGGCGGGAGACCCAGTACTTC